The following is a T cell receptor (beta chain) sequence with its context. The table came from immunoSEQ multiplex PCR; TCRdb's copy has only in-frame clones and leaves some out. This table has about 190,000 clones, more than 60% appearing once. This specimen belongs to a study of blood T cell repertoires in COVID-19. Germline V gene sequence: CDR1 SGHDT, CDR2 YYEEEE. J lost 0 bases, V lost 0 bases, and 6 bases had no gene match. The CDR3 runs to 16 residues. The TCR was taken from a woman in her fifties or sixties with acute or convalescent COVID-19. The specimen sequenced was peripheral blood. The chain recombines TRBV5-6 with TRBJ2-7, with TRBD2 matching over 7 bases. CDR3 coding DNA: TGTGCCAGCAGCTTGGTTGGGGGAGGGATCTCCTACGAGCAGTACTTC. This gives the protein CASSLVGGGISYEQYF.